This T cell receptor beta chain was sequenced in a study of shared clonotypes between healthy human individuals. The overall study: CD4 naive and memory got three plates each, CD8 naive two, CD8 memory one.

The CDR3 loop spans 13 amino acids. Between the trimmed V and J ends, which lost 3 bases and 4 bases, there was a span of 8 bases. Germline CDR1 MNHEY, CDR2 SVGAGI. All participating donors were Caucasian adults from Nashville, Tennessee. Overall study results and limits: The study's rarefaction showed incomplete sorted-subset sequencing despite large depth. Genetic and exposure-history diversity was limited by the few donors.

About this clone: Its antigen is not known. Other DNA sequences in the same sample also yield this CDR3.

Data came from immunoSEQ multiplex PCR; TCRdb stores just in-frame clones and leaves some out. The sample lists millions of clones, around nine tenths occurring once. The sequence derives from a man aged 18 to 30 in good health. The genes are TRBV6-5 and TRBJ2-3; possibly TRBD1 or TRBD2 for D (5 bases each). The material sequenced was naive CD4+ T cells sorted from blood. Subset here: CD45RA+ positively selected. The CDR3 region is CASSYLGADTQYF. CDR3 DNA: TGTGCCAGCAGTTATCTGGGGGCAGATACGCAGTATTTT.